A single sample gave rise to the 25 T cell receptor beta chains below, sequenced in a study of cytomegalovirus exposure and HLA in healthy donors. Primers for the PCR totalled 60 Vbeta and 13 Jbeta. The method was immunoSEQ multiplex PCR; TCRdb's version includes in-frame clones alone and lacks a portion of them. The sample yields about 150,000 clones, roughly three quarters seen once. The sample consisted of PBMCs. These receptors came from a man aged 25 to 40 in good health and CMV-seropositive.

The gene calls are TRBV27 and TRBJ1-2; maybe TRBD1 (5 bases). V was pared by 6 bases and J by 8 bases, with 10 bases between. This CDR3 spans 11 amino acids. The V gene's germline CDR1 is MNHEY and CDR2 SMNVEV (reference sequence). CDR3 nucleotides: TGTGCCAGCAGAGGAGGGGAAGGCTACACCTTC. This sequence encodes CASRGGEGYTF.

V gene TRBV6-1 combines with J gene TRBJ1-1; D perhaps matches TRBD1 (6 bases). Germline V gene data show CDR1 as MNHNS and CDR2 as SASEGT. The CDR3 has 15 amino acids. V was clipped by 3 bases and J by 0 bases, with 11 bases between them. For the CDR3, the DNA is TGTGCCAGCAGTGACCCCGGGACAATGAACACTGAAGCTTTCTTT. It specifies CASSDPGTMNTEAFF.

The V gene is TRBV19, the J gene TRBJ2-6, with a possible D match to TRBD1 (6 bases). Germline loops: CDR1 LNHDA, CDR2 SQIVND (reference sequence). Trimming removed 7 bases at V and 0 bases at J, with 16 bases between. CDR3 size: 17 residues. The CDR3 loop reads CASNWAGAYSGANVLTF. CDR3 DNA sequence: TGTGCCAGTAATTGGGCAGGGGCCTACTCTGGGGCCAACGTCCTGACTTTC.

This rearrangement joins TRBV29-1 to TRBJ1-1; possible D gene TRBD1, 5 bases. CDR1 SQVTM and CDR2 ANQGSEA come from the germline V gene. V was clipped by 3 bases and J by 4 bases, with 12 bases between them. The CDR3 spans 13 residues. The CDR3 nucleotides read TGCAGCGTTGATGGGGGAGGCGGCACTGAAGCTTTCTTT. This encodes CSVDGGGGTEAFF. The entire variable domain, with the rest obtained from reference TRBV29-1 and TRBJ1-1, is as follows: SAVISQKPSRDICQRGTSLTIQCQVDSQVTMMFWYRQQPGQSLTLIATANQGSEATYESGFVIDKFPISRPNLTFSTLTVSNMSPEDSSIYLCSVDGGGGTEAFFGQGTRLTVV.

The chain couples TRBV11-1 to TRBJ1-2; possibly TRBD1 for D (5 bases). The CDR3 sequence is 14 residues long. Germline loops: CDR1 SGHAT, CDR2 FQDESV (reference sequence). Trimming took off 5 bases at V and 2 bases at J, with 12 bases between the two ends. The DNA of the CDR3 is TGTGCCAGCAGCCACAGGATTCTCAACTATGGCTACACCTTC. Its protein is CASSHRILNYGYTF.

V gene TRBV28 combines with J gene TRBJ1-4, with 7 bases aligning to TRBD1. The germline V gene encodes CDR1 MDHEN and CDR2 SYDVKM. The CDR3 is made up of 15 amino acids. Trimming took 2 bases from V and 8 from J; bases not matched to a gene: 8. CDR3 sequence: CASSLGGTGDEKLFF. CDR3 DNA: TGTGCCAGCAGTTTAGGTGGAACAGGGGACGAAAAACTGTTTTTT. Drawing the rest from reference TRBV28 and TRBJ1-4, the complete variable domain is DVKVTQSSRYLVKRTGEKVFLECVQDMDHENMFWYRQDPGLGLRLIYFSYDVKMKEKGDIPEGYSVSREKKERFSLILESASTNQTSMYLCASSLGGTGDEKLFFGSGTQLSVL.

The chain couples TRBV25-1 to TRBJ1-5, with 7 positions matching TRBD1. The CDR3 spans 16 residues. V was clipped by 4 bases and J by 1 base; unmatched bases: 7. Germline V gene sequence: CDR1 MGHDK, CDR2 SYGVNS. CDR3 residues: CASSAPGTASNQPQHF. The CDR3, as DNA: TGTGCCAGCAGTGCTCCCGGGACAGCAAGCAATCAGCCCCAGCATTTT.

This rearrangement joins TRBV7-2 to TRBJ2-7; TRBD1 matches 10 bases. The V segment lost 5 bases and the J segment 4 bases; nucleotides outside the gene matches: 5. In germline, CDR1 is SGHTA, CDR2 FQGNSA. This CDR3 region has 14 residues. The CDR3, as DNA: TGTGCCAGCAGCCGGGACAGGGGTACGTACGAGCAGTACTTC. Its translation is CASSRDRGTYEQYF.

The chain carries TRBV12-5 and TRBJ2-1; 13 nucleotides match TRBD2. The trim removed 2 bases at V and 10 bases at J, leaving 8 bases unmatched. This CDR3 spans 16 amino acids. Germline CDR1 is LGHNT and CDR2 is FRNRAP. CDR3 amino acids: CASGLPTSGGSGEQFF. CDR3 DNA: TGTGCTAGTGGTTTGCCGACTAGCGGGGGGTCAGGCGAGCAGTTCTTC.

V usage is TRBV2 and J usage is TRBJ2-3, with 8 positions matching TRBD2. Looked up from germline, CDR1 is SNHLY and CDR2 is FYNNEI. The V gene end was trimmed by 5 bases and the J gene end by 5 bases; junction bases not matched to a gene: 6. This CDR3 spans 14 amino acids. CDR3 DNA: TGTGCCAGCAGTTTTAGCGGGATGGGAGATACGCAGTATTTT. Protein: CASSFSGMGDTQYF.

The rearrangement joins TRBV29-1 to TRBJ1-2; D gene unclear. Germline CDR1 SQVTM, CDR2 ANQGSEA. Trimming took 4 bases from V and 4 from J, leaving 13 bases between them. The CDR3 has 13 residues. Here the CDR3 reads CSVVRTEGYGYTF. The DNA for the CDR3 is TGCAGCGTTGTTCGTACAGAGGGCTATGGCTACACCTTC.

The chain combines TRBV5-1 with TRBJ1-2; the D is unclear. V dropped 1 base and J dropped 8 bases, with 15 bases sitting between them. From germline, CDR1 is SGHRS and CDR2 YFSETQ. CDR3 length: 14 amino acids. CDR3 in amino acids: CASSLTGYVEGYTF. For the CDR3, the DNA is TGCGCCAGCAGCTTGACGGGGTACGTGGAAGGCTACACCTTC.

The V and J genes are TRBV7-2 and TRBJ2-7; 10 bases line up with TRBD1. The germline V gene has CDR1 SGHTA and CDR2 FQGNSA. After removal of 0 bases from V and 2 bases from J, the junction contained 4 bases not matched to a gene. The CDR3 runs 16 residues. CDR3 sequence (DNA): TGTGCCAGCAGCTTAGCGGCCGGACAGGGGGCCTACGAGCAGTACTTC. It encodes CASSLAAGQGAYEQYF.

The chain uses TRBV27 and TRBJ1-1; tentatively, D is TRBD1 (6 bases). Germline loops: CDR1 MNHEY, CDR2 SMNVEV (reference sequence). V lost 3 bases and J 2 bases, leaving 10 bases between the germline ends. This CDR3 contains 14 residues. CDR3 in amino acids: CASSFSGVNTEAFF. For the CDR3, the DNA is TGTGCCAGCAGTTTCTCAGGGGTCAACACTGAAGCTTTCTTT.

The V call is TRBV6-1, the J call TRBJ2-5; TRBD1 matches 7 bases. The length of the CDR3 is 13 residues. Germline assignment: CDR1 MNHNS and CDR2 SASEGT. Trimming took 7 bases from V and 5 from J; bases not matched to a gene: 7. The CDR3 DNA follows: TGTGCCAGCATAAAGGACAGGACCGAGACCCAGTACTTC. Translation: CASIKDRTETQYF.

The chain's CDR3 is CASSRTPDYNEQFF. DNA for the CDR3: TGTGCCAGCAGCCGAACCCCAGACTACAATGAGCAGTTCTTC. The J gene is TRBJ2-1, the V gene TRBV7-8; D not certain. The CDR3 covers 14 residues. Trimming shortened V by 5 bases and J by 3 bases, and 11 bases separated the two germline ends. Germline-derived CDR1 and CDR2 are SGHVS and FQNEAQ.

This clone was counted once. The chain is built from TRBV30 and TRBJ2-1, with D possibly TRBD1 on 6 matching bases. The V end was cut by 8 bases, the J end by 6 bases, with 14 bases between. Germline assignment: CDR1 GTSNPN and CDR2 SVGIG (reference sequence). This CDR3 comprises 12 residues. The CDR3 spells CAGGLGGNEQFF. Written as DNA, the CDR3 is TGTGCCGGCGGTTTAGGGGGCAATGAGCAGTTCTTC. Filled out from reference TRBV30 and TRBJ2-1, the complete variable domain reads SQTIHQWPATLVQPVGSPLSLECTVEGTSNPNLYWYRQAAGRGLQLLFYSVGIGQISSEVPQNLSASRPQDRQFILSSKKLLLSDSGFYLCAGGLGGNEQFFGPGTRLTVL.

This clone was seen once. This chain links TRBV5-6 with TRBJ1-2; 9 nucleotides line up with TRBD1. Germline V CDR1 and CDR2: SGHDT, YYEEEE. This CDR3 is built from 14 residues. The V segment lost 0 bases and the J segment 5 bases; nucleotides outside the gene matches: 2. The CDR3 sequence is CASSLVQGAYGYTF. The CDR3 bases are TGTGCCAGCAGCTTGGTACAGGGGGCGTATGGCTACACCTTC.

This clone was recorded only once. The sample holds other DNA sequences that translate to the same CDR3. This rearrangement joins TRBV30 to TRBJ2-1, with 11 bases lining up with TRBD2. In germline, CDR1 is GTSNPN, CDR2 SVGIG (reference sequence). V shed 3 bases and J 6 bases; nucleotides not matched to a gene: 7. This CDR3 has 15 amino acids. CDR3 residues: CAWRGTSGGLNEQFF. The CDR3 DNA follows: TGTGCCTGGAGGGGTACTAGCGGGGGTCTCAATGAGCAGTTCTTC.

The J gene is TRBJ2-1, the V gene TRBV27; the D gene is possibly TRBD2 (5 bases). Trimming removed 5 bases at V and 9 bases at J, with 11 bases between. The germline V gene has CDR1 MNHEY and CDR2 SMNVEV (reference sequence). CDR3 length: 12 amino acids. CDR3 bases: TGTGCCAGCAGTCATATCGAGGGTGAGCAGTTCTTC. Translated: CASSHIEGEQFF.

This clone was observed a few times. The chain links TRBV2 to TRBJ1-3; D is perhaps TRBD1 (5 bases). V was shortened by 8 bases and J by 2 bases, with 13 bases between the two germline ends. CDR1 and CDR2 (germline): SNHLY, FYNNEI. The CDR3 runs 14 residues. DNA for the CDR3: TGTGCCAGCGGGGGGGTAGCGCCTGGAAACACCATATATTTT. The encoded protein is CASGGVAPGNTIYF.

The V and J genes are TRBV9 and TRBJ1-4, with 9 bases identical to TRBD1. This CDR3 spans 15 amino acids. Germline CDR1 and CDR2: SGDLS and YYNGEE. Unmatched junction bases numbered 11, after V lost 0 bases and J lost 14 bases. The CDR3 nucleotides read TGTGCCAGCAGCGTAGGTCCGGGACAGGGATCAGGCCTGTTTTTT. It codes for CASSVGPGQGSGLFF.

The chain carries TRBV7-9 and TRBJ1-4; 9 nucleotides match TRBD1. The CDR3 has 13 residues. Looked up from germline, CDR1 is SEHNR and CDR2 is FQNEAQ (reference sequence). V lost 9 bases and J lost 5; bases outside the gene matches: 4. CDR3 in DNA: TGTGCCAGTTCGGACAGGGGAAATGAAAAACTGTTTTTT. Translation: CASSDRGNEKLFF.

The chain has TRBV27 and TRBJ2-1, with D unresolved. CDR1 and CDR2 (germline): MNHEY, SMNVEV (reference sequence). V was clipped by 5 bases and J by 4 bases, with 6 bases between them. This CDR3 is 12 amino acids long. The CDR3 region has the DNA TGTGCCAGCAGTCCCTCGTACAATGAGCAGTTCTTC. Encoded protein: CASSPSYNEQFF.

The V call is TRBV6-1, the J call TRBJ1-2, with 7 positions matching TRBD1. Trimming took 7 bases from V and 4 from J; bases not matched to a gene: 9. Germline CDR1 is MNHNS and CDR2 is SASEGT. The CDR3 is 14 amino acids. In DNA, the CDR3 is TGTGCCAGCACCTTAGGGGGCGCTGGCTATGGCTACACCTTC. It encodes CASTLGGAGYGYTF.